This is a list of T cell receptor beta chains from one sample in a study of T cell repertoires and HLA-DP antigens. Clones were sequenced by immunoSEQ multiplex PCR, and TCRdb holds only the in-frame ones, with some missing. Counted here are around 90,000 clones, around nine tenths occurring once; the ten biggest clones make up 1.7%. Their antigens remain unidentified. Sequencing used CD4+ T cells from PBMCs. These receptors all stem from a man aged 45-65 years in good health and CMV-seronegative. Each CDR3 is given without its conserved first and last residue.

cdr3_aa j_call v_call
ASSSQGIGGYT TRBJ1-2 TRBV5-5
ASTRGSRTYEQY TRBJ2-7 TRBV28
ASSPWTASNTEAF TRBJ1-1 TRBV5-4
ASSSNREGYT TRBJ1-2 TRBV7-3
ASSSQRRSGGYT TRBJ1-2 TRBV6-5
ASSLTGAAGELF TRBJ2-2 TRBV7-9
ASSSDVAGVTGELF TRBJ2-2 TRBV5-1
ASSTNRQGGTQY TRBJ2-5 TRBV19
ASSLVGALNTEAF TRBJ1-1 TRBV5-6
AISESKLQETQY TRBJ2-5 TRBV10-3
ASSLVQETQY TRBJ2-5 TRBV7-2
ASSQQGGNQPQH TRBJ1-5 TRBV7-2
ASSQEWSGDYQPQH TRBJ1-5 TRBV4-3
ASSQKGRLSYEQY TRBJ2-7 TRBV4-3
ASRAGTGEAYEQY TRBJ2-7 TRBV19
ASTQGTGELF TRBJ2-2 TRBV6-1
ASTPRRGGRETQY TRBJ2-5 TRBV5-8
ASSLIPRGQGKETQY TRBJ2-5 TRBV5-5
ASSQIYRNEKLF TRBJ1-4 TRBV4-1
ATSRMGVPVNEQY TRBJ2-7 TRBV15
ASSSNGDQY TRBJ2-5 TRBV5-1
ASSSLAGESDTQY TRBJ2-3 TRBV7-6
ASSNAGTAYEQY TRBJ2-7 TRBV21-1
ASSPQPNNQPQH TRBJ1-5 TRBV7-2
ASSLRLAGVQTQY TRBJ2-5 TRBV7-2
ASSPQGVSTDTQY TRBJ2-3 TRBV7-2
ASRVGSTEAF TRBJ1-1 TRBV28
ASSQMDRADYGYT TRBJ1-2 TRBV4-1
ASSLGTSEKLF TRBJ1-4 TRBV5-5
ASSPSTGMGEAF TRBJ1-1 TRBV7-3
ASGPLAGAYNEQF TRBJ2-1 TRBV12-5
ASRRAGGTYNEQF TRBJ2-1 TRBV2
ATSRVDAEETQY TRBJ2-5 TRBV15
ASRMAENTGELF TRBJ2-2 TRBV6-1